This TCR beta chain was documented in a study of CD8 T cells in ankylosing spondylitis. In this sample, this clonotype turned up a few times. Its target is unknown. CDR1 SQVTM and CDR2 ANQGSEA come from the germline V gene. V lost 8 bases and J lost 5, with 19 bases in between. This CDR3 region has 14 residues. The study's findings and limits: Disease-linked clones bore a CD8+ phenotype, appearing relatively rarely in peripheral blood. Fewer than ten highly homologous variants made up a TCR beta motif that seemed to typify ankylosing spondylitis blood. Clones linked to disease were reported to show significant enrichment in matched ankylosing spondylitis synovial fluid.

Quantitative 5'-RACE with molecular barcodes was used to make the TCR beta libraries. Using its own MiXCR run on the 5' RACE reads, TCRdb lists one record per CDR3 protein. The sample shows some 150,000 distinct CDR3 sequences, under 55% of them seen only once. The clonotype was recovered from a male donor with ankylosing spondylitis. V is TRBV29-1 and J is TRBJ2-1; TRBD1 or TRBD2 may be the D gene (6 bases each). The sequenced sample was synovial fluid, either unsorted or a sorted T cell fraction (not recorded which). In nucleotides, the CDR3 is TGCAGCTCCCGGAGGGGGGCTTGGCACAATGAGCAGTTCTTC. The encoded protein is CSSRRGAWHNEQFF.